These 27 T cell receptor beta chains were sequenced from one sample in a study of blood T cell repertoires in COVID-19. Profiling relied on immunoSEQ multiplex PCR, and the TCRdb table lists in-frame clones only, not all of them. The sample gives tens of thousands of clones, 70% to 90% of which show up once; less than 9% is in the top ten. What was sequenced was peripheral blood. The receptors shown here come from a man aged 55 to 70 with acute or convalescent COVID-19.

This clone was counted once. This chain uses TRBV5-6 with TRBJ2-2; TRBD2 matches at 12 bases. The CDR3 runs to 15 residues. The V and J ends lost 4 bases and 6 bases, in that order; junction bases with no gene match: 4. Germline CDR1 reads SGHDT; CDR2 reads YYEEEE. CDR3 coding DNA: TGTGCCAGCAGCCTAGCGGGGGGGCTATCCGGGGAGCTGTTTTTT. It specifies CASSLAGGLSGELFF.

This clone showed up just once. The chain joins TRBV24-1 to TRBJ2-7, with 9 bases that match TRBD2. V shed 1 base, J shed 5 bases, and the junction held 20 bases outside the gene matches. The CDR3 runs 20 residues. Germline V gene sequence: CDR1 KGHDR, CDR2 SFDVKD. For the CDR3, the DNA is TGTGCCACCAGTGATTTCCCAGGGGGTTTCAGTAGCGGGAGCAGCGACGAGCAGTACTTC. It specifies CATSDFPGGFSSGSSDEQYF.

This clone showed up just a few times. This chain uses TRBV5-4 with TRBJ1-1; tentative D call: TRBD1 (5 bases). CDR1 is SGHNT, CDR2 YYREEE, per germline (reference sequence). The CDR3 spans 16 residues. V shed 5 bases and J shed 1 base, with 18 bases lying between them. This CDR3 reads CASSPLGGATNTEAFF. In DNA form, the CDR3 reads TGTGCCAGCAGTCCTCTGGGAGGGGCCACGAACACTGAAGCTTTCTTT.

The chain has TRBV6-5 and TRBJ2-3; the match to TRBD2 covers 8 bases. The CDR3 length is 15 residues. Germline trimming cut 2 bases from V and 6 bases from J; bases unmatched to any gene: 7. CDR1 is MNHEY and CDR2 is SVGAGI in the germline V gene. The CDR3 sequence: CASSYSGSRADTQYF. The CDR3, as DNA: TGTGCCAGCAGTTACAGCGGGAGTCGGGCGGATACGCAGTATTTT.

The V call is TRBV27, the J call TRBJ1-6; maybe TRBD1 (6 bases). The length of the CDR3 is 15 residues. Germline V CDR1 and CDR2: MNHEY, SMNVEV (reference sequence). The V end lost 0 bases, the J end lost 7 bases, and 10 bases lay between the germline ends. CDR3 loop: CASSLSARGNSPLHF. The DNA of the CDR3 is TGTGCCAGCAGTTTATCAGCCAGGGGAAATTCACCCCTCCACTTT.

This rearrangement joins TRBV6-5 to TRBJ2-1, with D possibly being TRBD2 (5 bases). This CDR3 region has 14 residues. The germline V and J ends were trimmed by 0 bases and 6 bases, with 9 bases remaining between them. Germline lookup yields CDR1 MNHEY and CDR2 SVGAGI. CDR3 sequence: CASSYSAGRNEQFF. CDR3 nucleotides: TGTGCCAGCAGTTACTCTGCGGGTCGCAATGAGCAGTTCTTC.

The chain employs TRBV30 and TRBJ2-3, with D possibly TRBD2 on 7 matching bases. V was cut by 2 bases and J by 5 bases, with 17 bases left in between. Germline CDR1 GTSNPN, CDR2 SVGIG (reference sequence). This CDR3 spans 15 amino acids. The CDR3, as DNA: TGTGCCTGGAGTAGGGGGGAGGGGAGGGGAGATACGCAGTATTTT. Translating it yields CAWSRGEGRGDTQYF.

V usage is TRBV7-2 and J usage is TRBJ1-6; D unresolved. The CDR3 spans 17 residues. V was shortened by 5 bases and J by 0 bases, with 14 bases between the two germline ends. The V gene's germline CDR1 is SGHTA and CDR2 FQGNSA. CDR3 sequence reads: CASSTKGRVSYNSPLHF. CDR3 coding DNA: TGTGCCAGCAGCACCAAAGGGAGGGTCTCCTATAATTCACCCCTCCACTTT.

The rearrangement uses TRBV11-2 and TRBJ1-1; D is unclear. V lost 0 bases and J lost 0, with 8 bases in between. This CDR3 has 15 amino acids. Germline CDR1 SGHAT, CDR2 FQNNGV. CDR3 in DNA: TGTGCCAGCAGCTTAGAACAGACCTTGAACACTGAAGCTTTCTTT. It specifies CASSLEQTLNTEAFF.

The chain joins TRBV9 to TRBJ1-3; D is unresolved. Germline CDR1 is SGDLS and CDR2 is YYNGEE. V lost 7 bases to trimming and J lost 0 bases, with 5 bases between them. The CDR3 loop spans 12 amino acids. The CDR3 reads CASRSSGNTIYF. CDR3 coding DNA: TGTGCCAGCCGTTCCTCTGGAAACACCATATATTTT. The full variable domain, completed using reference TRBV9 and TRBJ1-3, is DSGVTQTPKHLITATGQRVTLRCSPRSGDLSVYWYQQSLDQGLQFLIQYYNGEERAKGNILERFSAQQFPDLHSELNLSSLELGDSALYFCASRSSGNTIYFGEGSWLTVV.

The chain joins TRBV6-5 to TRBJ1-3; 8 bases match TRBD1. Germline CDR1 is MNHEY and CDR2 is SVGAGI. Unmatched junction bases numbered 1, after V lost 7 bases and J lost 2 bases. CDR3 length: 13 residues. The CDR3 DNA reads TGTGCCAGCACACAGGGGGCTGGAAACACCATATATTTT. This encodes CASTQGAGNTIYF.

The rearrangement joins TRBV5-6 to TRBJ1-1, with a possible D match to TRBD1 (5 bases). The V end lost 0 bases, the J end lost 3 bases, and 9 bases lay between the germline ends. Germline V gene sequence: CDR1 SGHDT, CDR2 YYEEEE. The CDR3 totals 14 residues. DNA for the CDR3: TGTGCCAGCAGCTTGGGACAGCGTGACACTGAAGCTTTCTTT. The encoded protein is CASSLGQRDTEAFF.

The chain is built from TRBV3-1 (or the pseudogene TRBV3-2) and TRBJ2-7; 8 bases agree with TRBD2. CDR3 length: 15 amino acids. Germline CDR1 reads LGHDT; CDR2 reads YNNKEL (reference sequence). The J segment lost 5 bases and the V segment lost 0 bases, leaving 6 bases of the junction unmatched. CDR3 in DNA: TGTGCCAGCAGCCAAGACGGCGGGAGGAGGGACGAGCAGTACTTC. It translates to CASSQDGGRRDEQYF.

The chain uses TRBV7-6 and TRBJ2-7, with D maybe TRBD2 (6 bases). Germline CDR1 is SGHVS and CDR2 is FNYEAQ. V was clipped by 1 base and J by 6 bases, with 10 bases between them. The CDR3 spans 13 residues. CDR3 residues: CASSLVAGREQYF. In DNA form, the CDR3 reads TGTGCCAGCAGCTTAGTTGCGGGGCGCGAGCAGTACTTC.

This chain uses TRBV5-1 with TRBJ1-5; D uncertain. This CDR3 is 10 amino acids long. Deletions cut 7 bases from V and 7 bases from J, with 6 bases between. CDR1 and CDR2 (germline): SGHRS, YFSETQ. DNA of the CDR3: TGCGCCAGCGGGAGCCAGCCCCAGCATTTT. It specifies CASGSQPQHF.

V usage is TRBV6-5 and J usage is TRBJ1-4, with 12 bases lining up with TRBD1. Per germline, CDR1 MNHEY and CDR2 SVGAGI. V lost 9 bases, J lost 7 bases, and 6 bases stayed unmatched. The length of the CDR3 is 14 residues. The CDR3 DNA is TGTGCCAGTTCCCCGGGACAGGGGGCTGAAAAACTGTTTTTT. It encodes CASSPGQGAEKLFF.

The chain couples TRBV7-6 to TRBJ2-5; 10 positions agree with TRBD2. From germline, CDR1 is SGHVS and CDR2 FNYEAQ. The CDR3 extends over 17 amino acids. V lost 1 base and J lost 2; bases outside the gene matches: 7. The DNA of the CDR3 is TGTGCCAGCAGCTTAGTACCTAGCGGGAGAGGTCAAGAGACCCAGTACTTC. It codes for CASSLVPSGRGQETQYF.

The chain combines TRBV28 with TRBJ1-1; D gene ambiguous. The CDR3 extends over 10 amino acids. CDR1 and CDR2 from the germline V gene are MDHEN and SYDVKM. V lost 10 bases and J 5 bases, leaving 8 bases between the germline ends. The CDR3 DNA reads TGTGCCACCACGAGAACTGAAGCTTTCTTT. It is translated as CATTRTEAFF.

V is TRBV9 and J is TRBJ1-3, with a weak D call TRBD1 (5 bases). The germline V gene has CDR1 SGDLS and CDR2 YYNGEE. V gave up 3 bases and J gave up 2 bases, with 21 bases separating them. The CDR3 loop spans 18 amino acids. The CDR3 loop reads CASSAVGGYSTAGNTIYF. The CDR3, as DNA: TGTGCCAGCAGCGCGGTTGGGGGGTACTCCACCGCTGGAAACACCATATATTTT.

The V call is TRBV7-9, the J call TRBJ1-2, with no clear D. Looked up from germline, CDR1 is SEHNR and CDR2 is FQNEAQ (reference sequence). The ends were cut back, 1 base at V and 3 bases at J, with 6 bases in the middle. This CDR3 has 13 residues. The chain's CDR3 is CASSLVAYYGYTF. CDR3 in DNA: TGTGCCAGCAGCTTAGTGGCCTACTATGGCTACACCTTC.

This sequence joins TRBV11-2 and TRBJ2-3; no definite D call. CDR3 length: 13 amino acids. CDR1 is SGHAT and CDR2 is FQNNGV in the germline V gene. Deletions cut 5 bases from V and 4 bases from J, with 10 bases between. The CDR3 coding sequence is TGTGCCAGCAGCCCCGTCGTTCCAGATACGCAGTATTTT. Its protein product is CASSPVVPDTQYF.

Here the CDR3 DNA reads TGTGCCAGCAGTGAAGTTGCGGGACTCCCTAGCGGGGAGCTGTTTTTT. Translated: CASSEVAGLPSGELFF. The chain recombines TRBV2 with TRBJ2-2; D perhaps matches TRBD2 (6 bases). Germline V gives CDR1 SNHLY, CDR2 FYNNEI. The CDR3 loop spans 16 amino acids. V lost 1 base and J lost 7, with 16 bases in between.

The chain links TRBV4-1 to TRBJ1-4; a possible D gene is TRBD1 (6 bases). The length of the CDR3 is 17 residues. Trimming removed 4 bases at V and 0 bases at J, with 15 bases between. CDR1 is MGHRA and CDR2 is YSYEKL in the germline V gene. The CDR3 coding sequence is TGCGCCAGCAGCCGACTATGGAGACAGGCAACTAATGAAAAACTGTTTTTT. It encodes CASSRLWRQATNEKLFF.

For the CDR3, the DNA is TGTGCCAGCAGCTCGCATCGGGAGCAGTACTTC. Translating gives CASSSHREQYF. The genes are TRBV7-6 and TRBJ2-7, with D unclear. Trimming stripped 4 bases from V and 7 bases from J, with 8 bases between. CDR3 size: 11 residues. Germline lookup yields CDR1 SGHVS and CDR2 FNYEAQ.

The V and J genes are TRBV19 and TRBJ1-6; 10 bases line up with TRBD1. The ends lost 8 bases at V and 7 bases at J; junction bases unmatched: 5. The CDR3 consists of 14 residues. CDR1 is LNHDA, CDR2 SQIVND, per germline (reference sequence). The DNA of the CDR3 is TGTGCCAGTGCCCGGACAGGGGGAAATTCACCCCTCCACTTT. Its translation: CASARTGGNSPLHF.

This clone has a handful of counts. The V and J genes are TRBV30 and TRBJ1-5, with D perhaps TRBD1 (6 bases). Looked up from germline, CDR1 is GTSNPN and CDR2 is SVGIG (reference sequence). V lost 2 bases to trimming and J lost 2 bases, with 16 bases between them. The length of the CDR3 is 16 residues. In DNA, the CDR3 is TGTGCCTGGAGTTCCTCAGGGGTTTTTGGCAATCAGCCCCAGCATTTT. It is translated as CAWSSSGVFGNQPQHF.

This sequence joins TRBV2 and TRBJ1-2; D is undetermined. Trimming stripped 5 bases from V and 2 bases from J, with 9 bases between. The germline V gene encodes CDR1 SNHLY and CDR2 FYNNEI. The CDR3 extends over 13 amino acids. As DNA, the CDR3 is TGTGCCAGCAGTTGGTCGAGAAACTATGGCTACACCTTC. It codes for CASSWSRNYGYTF.